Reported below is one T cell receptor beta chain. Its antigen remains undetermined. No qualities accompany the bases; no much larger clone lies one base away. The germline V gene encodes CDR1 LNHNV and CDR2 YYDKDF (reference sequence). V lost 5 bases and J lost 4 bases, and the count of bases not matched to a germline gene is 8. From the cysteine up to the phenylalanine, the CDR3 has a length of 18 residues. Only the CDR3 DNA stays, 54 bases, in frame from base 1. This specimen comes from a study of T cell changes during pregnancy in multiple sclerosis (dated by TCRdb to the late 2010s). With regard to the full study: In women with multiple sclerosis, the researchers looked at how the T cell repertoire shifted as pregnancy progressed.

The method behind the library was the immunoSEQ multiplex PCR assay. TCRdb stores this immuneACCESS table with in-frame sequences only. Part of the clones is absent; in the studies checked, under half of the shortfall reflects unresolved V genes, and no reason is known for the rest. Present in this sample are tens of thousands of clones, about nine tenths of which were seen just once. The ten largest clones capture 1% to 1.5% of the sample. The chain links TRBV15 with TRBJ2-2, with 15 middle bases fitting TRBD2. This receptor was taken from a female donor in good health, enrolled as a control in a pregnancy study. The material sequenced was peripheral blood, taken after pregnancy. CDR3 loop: CATSLGTSGGTSTGELFF. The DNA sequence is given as TGTGCCACCAGCCTCGGGACTAGCGGGGGGACTTCCACCGGGGAGCTGTTTTTT.